Listed below are T cell receptor beta chains from one sample, sequenced in a study of radiotherapy plus CTLA-4 blockade in lung cancer. The protocol was immunoSEQ multiplex PCR, while the TCRdb copy is restricted to in-frame clones and leaves out a portion. The sample has 50,000 to 75,000 clones; around 77% are singletons. The source was peripheral blood, collected from a patient treated with radiotherapy plus ipilimumab. These TCRs come from a human donor with non-small cell lung cancer who had a complete response to radiotherapy plus ipilimumab. Each CDR3 is given with its conserved first and last residue. D genes are given only for firm matches. Part of the rows lack a size; the others show once, few, many or a class for expanded clones.

>NA|TRBJ2-6|TRBV30|TRBD1
CAWDRGRGSYSGANVLTF
TGTGCCTGGGACCGGGGCAGGGGGTCTTACTCTGGGGCCAACGTCCTGACTTTC
>NA|TRBJ1-2|TRBV19|TRBD1
CASSSTGVVFGYTF
TGTGCCAGTAGTTCGACAGGGGTGGTCTTTGGCTACACCTTC
>NA|TRBJ2-5|TRBV7-6|TRBD1
CASSPRDRVIGTQYF
TGTGCCAGCAGCCCCCGGGACAGGGTGATTGGGACCCAGTACTTC
>NA|TRBJ2-1|TRBV18|NA
CASSPPAQGRNEQFF
TGTGCCAGCTCACCACCGGCACAGGGTCGAAATGAGCAGTTCTTC
>once|TRBJ1-2|TRBV15|TRBD1
CATSSGTDPSNGYTF
TGTGCCACCAGCAGCGGGACAGACCCTTCGAACGGCTACACCTTC
>once|TRBJ1-1|TRBV10-3|NA
CAISESGYLGVMNTEAFF
TGTGCCATCAGTGAGTCGGGTTATCTAGGGGTCATGAACACTGAAGCTTTCTTT
>NA|TRBJ1-3|TRBV10-2|NA
CASSGFVAGLNTIYF
TGCGCCAGCAGTGGGTTTGTGGCAGGGCTAAACACCATATATTTT
>NA|TRBJ1-1|TRBV4-1|NA
CASSFVRGRGSTEAFF
TGCGCCAGCAGCTTCGTTAGGGGGAGGGGATCCACTGAAGCTTTCTTT
>NA|TRBJ2-2|TRBV9|NA
CASSAGDRFGRELFF
TGTGCCAGCAGCGCGGGGGACAGATTCGGCCGGGAGCTGTTTTTT
>medium-sized|TRBJ1-5|TRBV5-6|NA
CASSLIRSNQPQHF
TGTGCCAGCAGCTTGATTCGTAGCAATCAGCCCCAGCATTTT
>NA|TRBJ2-3|TRBV12-5|TRBD1
CASGSGQGRGGTDTQYF
TGTGCTAGTGGTTCCGGACAGGGTAGGGGAGGAACAGATACGCAGTATTTT
>NA|TRBJ1-2|TRBV6-5|NA
CASSLSSGTYGYTF
TGTGCCAGCAGCCTCTCAAGTGGGACTTATGGCTACACCTTC
>NA|TRBJ1-5|TRBV6-6|NA
CASSYGTVGQPQHF
TGTGCCAGCAGTTACGGGACCGTTGGTCAGCCCCAGCATTTT
>NA|TRBJ1-2|TRBV19|TRBD1
CASSHLPGQGAFGYTF
TGTGCCAGTAGTCACCTTCCGGGACAGGGGGCCTTTGGCTACACCTTC
>once|TRBJ2-3|TRBV6-1|NA
CASSARSGTDTQYF
TGTGCCAGCAGCGCGAGGTCAGGCACAGATACGCAGTATTTT
>NA|TRBJ2-7|TRBV7-2|NA
CASSLVAQGTYEQYF
TGTGCCAGCAGCTTAGTGGCACAGGGCACCTACGAGCAGTACTTC
>few|TRBJ1-5|TRBV19|TRBD1
CASSSRTGGAPGNQPQHF
TGTGCCAGTAGTTCTCGGACAGGGGGCGCCCCGGGAAATCAGCCCCAGCATTTT
>once|TRBJ2-7|TRBV2|NA
CASSGGRTAAKQYF
TGTGCCAGCAGTGGGGGCCGAACGGCAGCGAAGCAGTACTTC
>NA|TRBJ1-5|TRBV10-3|NA
CAISEGEGNNQPQHF
TGTGCCATCAGTGAGGGGGAGGGAAACAATCAGCCCCAGCATTTT
>few|TRBJ2-6|TRBV15|NA
CATRSASGANVLTF
TGTGCCACCAGAAGTGCCTCTGGGGCCAACGTCCTGACTTTC
>NA|TRBJ2-5|TRBV4-1|NA
CASSRGPGETQYF
TGCGCCAGCAGCCGGGGCCCAGGTGAGACCCAGTACTTC
>NA|TRBJ1-1|TRBV7-2|NA
CASSPQGWWTEAFF
TGTGCCAGCAGCCCACAGGGTTGGTGGACTGAAGCTTTCTTT
>NA|TRBJ2-1|TRBV9|TRBD2
CASSVAGGPYNEQFF
TGTGCCAGCAGCGTAGCGGGGGGGCCTTACAATGAGCAGTTCTTC
>NA|TRBJ1-5|TRBV27|TRBD1
CASSVSGTGFTWRDQPQHF
TGTGCCAGCAGTGTTTCCGGGACAGGTTTCACTTGGCGGGATCAGCCCCAGCATTTT
>NA|TRBJ2-4|TRBV29-1|TRBD2
CSVLTGGSPWAKNIQYF
TGCAGCGTCCTTACGGGAGGGTCCCCTTGGGCCAAAAACATTCAGTACTTC
>NA|TRBJ2-5|TRBV28|TRBD1
CASNTGTEKETQYF
TGTGCCAGCAACACCGGGACAGAAAAAGAGACCCAGTACTTC
>NA|TRBJ1-5|TRBV6-6|NA
CASRPRGGGQPQHF
TGTGCCAGCAGGCCCCGGGGGGGCGGTCAGCCCCAGCATTTT
>NA|TRBJ2-3|TRBV4-3|TRBD2
CASSPRGGETDTQYF
TGCGCCAGCAGCCCACGGGGGGGCGAGACAGATACGCAGTATTTT
>NA|TRBJ1-1|TRBV7-2|NA
CASSSGDSAKAFF
TGTGCCAGCAGCTCAGGAGACAGTGCGAAAGCTTTCTTT
>NA|TRBJ1-1|TRBV30|NA
CAWASTKRGLNTEAFF
TGTGCCTGGGCTTCCACTAAACGGGGCTTGAACACTGAAGCTTTCTTT
>NA|TRBJ2-1|TRBV7-8|NA
CASSFTRPIGPRQSSYNEQFF
TGTGCCAGCAGCTTTACGAGGCCCATAGGCCCACGTCAGAGCTCCTACAATGAGCAGTTCTTC
>NA|TRBJ1-1|TRBV2|TRBD1
CASRTGEGNTEAFF
TGTGCCAGCAGAACAGGGGAGGGGAACACTGAAGCTTTCTTT
>once|TRBJ2-5|TRBV27|TRBD1
CASSFDRGVVTQYF
TGTGCCAGCAGTTTCGACAGGGGGGTTGTGACCCAGTACTTC
>NA|TRBJ2-1|TRBV9|NA
CASGRGEPVNEQFF
TGTGCCAGCGGGAGGGGGGAGCCCGTCAATGAGCAGTTCTTC
>NA|TRBJ1-3|TRBV5-1|NA
CASRSGNTIYF
TGCGCCAGCAGGTCAGGAAACACCATATATTTT
>NA|TRBJ1-1|TRBV6-5|NA
CASSYSPLLPEAFF
TGTGCCAGCAGTTACTCCCCCCTCCTCCCGGAAGCTTTCTTT
>NA|TRBJ2-5|TRBV18|TRBD2
CASSRASGEETQYF
TGTGCCAGCTCACGGGCTAGCGGAGAAGAGACCCAGTACTTC
>NA|TRBJ1-2|TRBV11-2|NA
CASSRFGENYGYTF
TGTGCCAGCAGCCGGTTTGGCGAGAACTATGGCTACACCTTC
>NA|TRBJ2-7|TRBV2|TRBD2
CASSGAGGGYEQYF
TGTGCCAGCAGTGGGGCGGGGGGCGGATACGAGCAGTACTTC
>NA|TRBJ2-1|TRBV5-1|NA
CASSLGPSDDEQFF
TGCGCCAGCAGCTTGGGGCCAAGCGACGATGAGCAGTTCTTC
>NA|TRBJ2-3|TRBV7-2|NA
CASSSRRRAHTDTQYF
TGTGCCAGCAGCTCGCGGAGGAGGGCCCACACAGATACGCAGTATTTT
>NA|TRBJ2-2|TRBV7-9|TRBD1
CASTRDRGDTGELFF
TGTGCCAGCACCCGGGACAGGGGGGACACCGGGGAGCTGTTTTTT
>once|TRBJ2-5|TRBV29-1|NA
CSVEEPGKKETQYF
TGCAGCGTTGAGGAACCGGGAAAGAAAGAGACCCAGTACTTC
>NA|TRBJ1-1|TRBV6-5|NA
CASSFSGLVTEAFF
TGTGCCAGCAGTTTCTCGGGACTTGTGACTGAAGCTTTCTTT
>NA|TRBJ1-1|TRBV7-9|TRBD1
CASSLAFDRTGGPEAFF
TGTGCCAGCAGCTTAGCCTTCGATCGGACAGGGGGCCCTGAAGCTTTCTTT
>NA|TRBJ1-1|TRBV5-6|NA
CASSSLYVVNTEAFF
TGTGCCAGCAGTTCCCTCTATGTAGTGAACACTGAAGCTTTCTTT
>NA|TRBJ1-1|TRBV12-5|NA
CASAAPPGESETEAFF
TGTGCTAGTGCCGCACCCCCGGGAGAGTCGGAGACTGAAGCTTTCTTT
>NA|TRBJ2-1|TRBV23-1|NA
CARDEQFF
TGCGCCAGGGATGAGCAGTTCTTC
>NA|TRBJ1-1|TRBV29-1|NA
CSVVGLSLNTEAFF
TGCAGCGTTGTAGGGCTCAGTTTGAACACTGAAGCTTTCTTT
>NA|TRBJ2-5|TRBV4-3|NA
CASSQGGGAGETQYF
TGCGCCAGCAGCCAAGGTGGGGGGGCTGGAGAGACCCAGTACTTC
>NA|TRBJ1-5|TRBV9|NA
CASSLGGAGNQPQHF
TGTGCCAGCAGCTTGGGGGGGGCTGGCAATCAGCCCCAGCATTTT
>NA|TRBJ1-4|TRBV5-1|TRBD1
CASSSEGTGGEKLFF
TGCGCCAGCAGCTCGGAAGGGACAGGGGGGGAAAAACTGTTTTTT
>NA|TRBJ1-2|TRBV25-1|TRBD1
CASSVTGTGGNLYGYTF
TGTGCCAGCAGTGTTACCGGGACAGGGGGTAACCTCTATGGCTACACCTTC
>NA|TRBJ1-4|TRBV6-1|NA
CASSVVDDEKLFF
TGTGCCAGCAGTGTGGTAGACGATGAAAAACTGTTTTTT